The 18 T cell receptor beta chains given below trace back to one sample, sequenced in a study of T cells in localized non-small cell lung cancer. The protocol was immunoSEQ multiplex PCR, while the TCRdb copy is restricted to in-frame clones and leaves out a portion. The sample holds around 140,000 clones; more than 70% are singletons and the top ten take about 1.5%. Sequences were derived from peripheral blood, sampled before any cancer treatment. The receptor set was obtained from a female donor of 60 years or more with stage I lung adenocarcinoma.

This chain uses TRBV12-5 with TRBJ2-2; D gene ambiguous. Germline V gene data show CDR1 as LGHNT and CDR2 as FRNRAP. This CDR3 has 12 residues. V was cut by 3 bases and J by 6 bases, with 5 bases left in between. CDR3 nucleotides: TGTGCTAGTGGTTTCGGTCCCGGGGAGCTGTTTTTT. Amino acids: CASGFGPGELFF.

The chain recombines TRBV21-1 with TRBJ2-1; TRBD1 reflects the table's D call only, with no check against the DNA. TRBV21-1 has pseudogene status. The CDR3 runs 15 residues. This CDR3 reads CASSRTSPHHNEQFF. Written as DNA, the CDR3 is TGTGCCAGCAGCAGGACATCCCCTCACCACAATGAGCAGTTCTTC.

The chain is built from TRBV5-1 and TRBJ2-5, with D perhaps given as TRBD1 or TRBD2 (6 bases each). The germline V gene has CDR1 SGHRS and CDR2 YFSETQ. V was shortened by 3 bases and J by 1 base, with 13 bases between the two germline ends. The CDR3 extends over 15 amino acids. CDR3 residues: CASSSWSGAQETQYF. CDR3 bases: TGCGCCAGCAGCTCATGGTCGGGGGCCCAAGAGACCCAGTACTTC.

The chain links TRBV5-1 to TRBJ2-7, with unresolved D. Germline V gene sequence: CDR1 SGHRS, CDR2 YFSETQ. The CDR3 extends over 13 amino acids. Trimming took off 0 bases at V and 3 bases at J, with 7 bases between the two ends. CDR3 bases: TGCGCCAGCAGCTTGGCCCCCTACTACGAGCAGTACTTC. It specifies CASSLAPYYEQYF. The entire variable domain, with the rest obtained from reference TRBV5-1 and TRBJ2-7, is as follows: KAGVTQTPRYLIKTRGQQVTLSCSPISGHRSVSWYQQTPGQGLQFLFEYFSETQRNKGNFPGRFSGRQFSNSRSEMNVSTLELGDSALYLCASSLAPYYEQYFGPGTRLTVT.

The chain links TRBV28 to TRBJ1-3; perhaps TRBD1 as D (6 bases). The V and J ends lost 7 bases and 0 bases respectively, with 16 bases between them. Germline values: CDR1 MDHEN, CDR2 SYDVKM. CDR3 length: 16 amino acids. CDR3 nucleotide sequence: TGTGCCAGCAAGGAGGCAGGGGCCTCCTCTGGAAACACCATATATTTT. Translated, it gives CASKEAGASSGNTIYF.

This chain uses TRBV7-2 with TRBJ2-5, with 8 bases matching TRBD1. CDR1 and CDR2 (germline): SGHTA, FQGNSA. This CDR3 region has 16 residues. The junction had 10 bases not matched to a gene; V was cut back by 4 bases and J by 3 bases. For the CDR3, the DNA is TGTGCCAGCAGCTCTGGACAGGGAGTGCCAAAAGAGACCCAGTACTTC. Translated: CASSSGQGVPKETQYF.

This rearrangement joins TRBV6-5 to TRBJ2-7; 11 bases are shared with TRBD2. J was trimmed by 6 bases and V by 2 bases; bases with no gene match: 6. The CDR3 sequence is 15 residues long. The V gene's germline CDR1 is MNHEY and CDR2 SVGAGI. CDR3 residues: CASSYIAGGLREQYF. CDR3 in DNA: TGTGCCAGCAGTTACATAGCGGGAGGGCTCCGCGAGCAGTACTTC.

J is TRBJ1-2 and V is TRBV2, with D possibly being TRBD1 (5 bases). Deletions cut 3 bases from V and 3 bases from J, with 8 bases between. The germline gives CDR1 SNHLY, CDR2 FYNNEI. The CDR3 length is 13 residues. CDR3: CASSDLGDYGYTF. CDR3 in DNA: TGTGCCAGCAGTGATTTGGGGGACTATGGCTACACCTTC.

The V gene is TRBV9, the J gene TRBJ2-2; possible D gene TRBD1, 6 bases. The CDR3 is 16 amino acids. Looked up from germline, CDR1 is SGDLS and CDR2 is YYNGEE. Trimming stripped 2 bases from V and 3 bases from J, with 14 bases between. CDR3 in DNA: TGTGCCAGCAGCGTCCGGACAGAGTACGACACCGGGGAGCTGTTTTTT. Protein sequence: CASSVRTEYDTGELFF.

J is TRBJ1-1 and V is TRBV29-1, with 7 bases that match TRBD1. Trimming at V came to 6 bases and at J to 0 bases, leaving 1 base not matched to a gene. The CDR3 is made up of 12 amino acids. Germline V gene sequence: CDR1 SQVTM, CDR2 ANQGSEA. The CDR3, as DNA: TGCAGCGTAGGACAGGTGAACACTGAAGCTTTCTTT. This gives the protein CSVGQVNTEAFF.

The J gene is TRBJ1-5, the V gene TRBV7-9; the match to TRBD1 covers 7 bases. Looked up from germline, CDR1 is SEHNR and CDR2 is FQNEAQ (reference sequence). The CDR3 is 14 residues long. With V trimmed by 5 bases and J by 1 base, 2 bases remained unmatched. The CDR3 sequence: CASSQGGSNQPQHF. In nucleotides, the CDR3 is TGTGCCAGCAGCCAGGGGGGGAGCAATCAGCCCCAGCATTTT.

This chain joins TRBV9 and TRBJ1-1, with 7 bases identical to TRBD1. The CDR3 covers 14 residues. The trim removed 3 bases at V and 6 bases at J, leaving 8 bases unmatched. Germline V CDR1 and CDR2: SGDLS, YYNGEE. CDR3 loop: CASSGRTGHSEAFF. CDR3 nucleotide sequence: TGTGCCAGCAGCGGCAGGACAGGACACTCTGAAGCTTTCTTT.

In its sample, this clone was seen once. The J gene is TRBJ2-7, the V gene TRBV5-1; weak D call: TRBD2 (6 bases). V gave up 0 bases and J gave up 1 base, with 14 bases separating them. CDR1 is SGHRS and CDR2 is YFSETQ in the germline V gene. The CDR3 spans 16 residues. The CDR3 loop reads CASSLAPAGSSYEQYF. CDR3 nucleotides: TGCGCCAGCAGCTTGGCCCCAGCGGGTTCTTCCTACGAGCAGTACTTC.

With regard to this clone: Other DNA sequences of this sample code for an identical CDR3. V is TRBV28 and J is TRBJ1-4; TRBD1 might be the D (6 bases). The CDR3 runs 14 residues. The V and J ends lost 6 bases and 8 bases respectively, with 16 bases between them. CDR1 is MDHEN, CDR2 SYDVKM, per germline. In nucleotides, the CDR3 is TGTGCCAGCAGCCTAGGGGGGGCTCGGGAAAAACTGTTTTTT. Its translation is CASSLGGAREKLFF.

This sequence joins TRBV5-1 and TRBJ2-5; D is unclear. Trimming removed 5 bases at V and 0 bases at J, with 8 bases between. The CDR3 totals 13 residues. Germline CDR1 reads SGHRS; CDR2 reads YFSETQ. The CDR3 DNA sequence: TGCGCCAGCAGTTCTCGGTACCAAGAGACCCAGTACTTC. It codes for CASSSRYQETQYF. The full variable domain, rest sourced from reference TRBV5-1 and TRBJ2-5, is KAGVTQTPRYLIKTRGQQVTLSCSPISGHRSVSWYQQTPGQGLQFLFEYFSETQRNKGNFPGRFSGRQFSNSRSEMNVSTLELGDSALYLCASSSRYQETQYFGPGTRLLVL.

This clone was counted once. CDR3 nucleotide sequence: TGCGCCAGCAGCCCGAGTCAAGGCACAGATACGCAGTATTTT. This translates into CASSPSQGTDTQYF. The chain combines TRBV5-1 with TRBJ2-3, with D unresolved. This CDR3 is built from 14 residues. V lost 4 bases and J 1 base, leaving 10 bases between the germline ends. Germline V gene data show CDR1 as SGHRS and CDR2 as YFSETQ.

This chain links TRBV12-5 with TRBJ2-1; D gene ambiguous. The V gene lost 6 bases and the J gene lost 0 bases, with 9 bases spanning the gap. The CDR3 has 14 residues. Germline-derived CDR1 and CDR2 are LGHNT and FRNRAP. CDR3 DNA: TGTGCTAGTGGCCTTATGAGCTCCTACAATGAGCAGTTCTTC. This encodes CASGLMSSYNEQFF. The whole variable domain, remainder taken from reference TRBV12-5 and TRBJ2-1, is DARVTQTPRHKVTEMGQEVTMRCQPILGHNTVFWYRQTMMQGLELLAYFRNRAPLDDSGMPKDRFSAEMPDATLATLKIQPSEPRDSAVYFCASGLMSSYNEQFFGPGTRLTVL.

The CDR3 spells CSVDSGRKSREQYF. The CDR3 DNA reads TGCAGCGTTGATAGCGGGAGAAAGTCACGGGAGCAGTACTTC. The V gene is TRBV29-1, the J gene TRBJ2-7, with 9 bases fitting TRBD2. CDR1 and CDR2 (germline): SQVTM, ANQGSEA. J lost 7 bases, V lost 3 bases, and 10 bases had no gene match. The CDR3 spans 14 residues.